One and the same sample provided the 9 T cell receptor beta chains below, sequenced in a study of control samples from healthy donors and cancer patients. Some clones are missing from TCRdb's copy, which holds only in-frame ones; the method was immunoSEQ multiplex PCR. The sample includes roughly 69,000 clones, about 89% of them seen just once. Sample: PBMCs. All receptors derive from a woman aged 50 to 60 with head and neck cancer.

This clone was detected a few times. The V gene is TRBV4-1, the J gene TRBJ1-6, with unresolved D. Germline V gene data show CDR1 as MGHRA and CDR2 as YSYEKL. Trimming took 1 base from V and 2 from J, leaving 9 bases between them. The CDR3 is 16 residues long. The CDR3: CASSQGQSPYNSPLHF. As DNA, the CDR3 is TGCGCCAGCAGCCAAGGGCAGTCCCCCTATAATTCACCCCTCCACTTT.

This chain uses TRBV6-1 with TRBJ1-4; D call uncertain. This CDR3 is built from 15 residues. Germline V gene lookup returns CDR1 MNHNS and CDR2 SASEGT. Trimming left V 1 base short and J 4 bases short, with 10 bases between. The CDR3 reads CASSEGPTLNEKLFF. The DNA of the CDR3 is TGTGCCAGCAGTGAAGGGCCAACCCTTAATGAAAAACTGTTTTTT.

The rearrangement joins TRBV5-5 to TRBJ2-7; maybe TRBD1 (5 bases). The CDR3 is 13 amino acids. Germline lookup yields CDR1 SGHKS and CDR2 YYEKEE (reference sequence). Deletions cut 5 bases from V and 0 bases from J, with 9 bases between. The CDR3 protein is CASRTASSYEQYF. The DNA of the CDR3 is TGTGCCAGCAGGACAGCGAGCTCCTACGAGCAGTACTTC.

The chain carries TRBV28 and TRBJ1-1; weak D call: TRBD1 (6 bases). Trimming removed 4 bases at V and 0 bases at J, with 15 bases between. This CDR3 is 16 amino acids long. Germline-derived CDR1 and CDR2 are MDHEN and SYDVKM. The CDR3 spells CASSSIPPGVNTEAFF. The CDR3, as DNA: TGTGCCAGCAGTTCCATACCCCCAGGGGTGAACACTGAAGCTTTCTTT.

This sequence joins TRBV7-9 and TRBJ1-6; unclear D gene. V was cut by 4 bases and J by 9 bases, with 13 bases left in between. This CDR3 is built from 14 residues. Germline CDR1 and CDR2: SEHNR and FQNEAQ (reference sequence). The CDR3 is CASSSQRVVSPLHF. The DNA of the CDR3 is TGTGCCAGCAGCTCTCAGAGGGTAGTTTCACCCCTCCACTTT.

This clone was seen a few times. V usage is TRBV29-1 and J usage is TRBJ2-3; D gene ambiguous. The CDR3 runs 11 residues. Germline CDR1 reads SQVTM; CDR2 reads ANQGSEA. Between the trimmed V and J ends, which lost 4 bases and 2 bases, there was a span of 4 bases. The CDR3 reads CSVAPTDTQYF. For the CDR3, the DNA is TGCAGCGTTGCCCCCACAGATACGCAGTATTTT.

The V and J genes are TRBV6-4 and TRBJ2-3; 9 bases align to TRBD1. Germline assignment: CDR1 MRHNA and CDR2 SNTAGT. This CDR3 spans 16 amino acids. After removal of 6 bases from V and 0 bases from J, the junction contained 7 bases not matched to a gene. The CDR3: CASSGTGSQSTDTQYF. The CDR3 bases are TGTGCCAGCAGCGGGACAGGGTCCCAAAGCACAGATACGCAGTATTTT.

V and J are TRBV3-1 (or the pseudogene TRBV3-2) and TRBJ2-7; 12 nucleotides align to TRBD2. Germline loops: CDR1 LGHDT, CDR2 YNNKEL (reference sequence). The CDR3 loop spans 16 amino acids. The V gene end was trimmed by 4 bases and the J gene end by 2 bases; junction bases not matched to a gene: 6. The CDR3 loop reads CASSLGTSGPPYEQYF. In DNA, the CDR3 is TGTGCCAGCAGCCTAGGGACTAGCGGGCCCCCCTACGAGCAGTACTTC.

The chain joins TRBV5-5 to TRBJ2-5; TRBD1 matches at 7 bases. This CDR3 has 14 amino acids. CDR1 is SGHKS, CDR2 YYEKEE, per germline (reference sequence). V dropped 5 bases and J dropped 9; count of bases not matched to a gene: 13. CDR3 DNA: TGTGCCAGCAGATGGGGACAGCCTCCGGCGGCCCAGTACTTC. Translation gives CASRWGQPPAAQYF.